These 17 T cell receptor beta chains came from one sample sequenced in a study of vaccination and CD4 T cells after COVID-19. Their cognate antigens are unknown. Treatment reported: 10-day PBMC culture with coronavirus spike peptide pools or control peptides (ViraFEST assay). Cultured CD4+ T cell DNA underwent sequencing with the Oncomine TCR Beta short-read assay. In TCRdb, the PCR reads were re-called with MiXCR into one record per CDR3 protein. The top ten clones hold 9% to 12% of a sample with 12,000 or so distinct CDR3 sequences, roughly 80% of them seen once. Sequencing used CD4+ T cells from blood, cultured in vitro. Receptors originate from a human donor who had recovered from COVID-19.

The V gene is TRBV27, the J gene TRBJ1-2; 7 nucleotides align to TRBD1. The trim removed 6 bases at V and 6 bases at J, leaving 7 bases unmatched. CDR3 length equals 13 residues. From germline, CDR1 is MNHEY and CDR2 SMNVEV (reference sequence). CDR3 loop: CASSPDRVNGYTF. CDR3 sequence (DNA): TGTGCCAGCAGCCCCGACAGGGTGAATGGCTACACCTTC.

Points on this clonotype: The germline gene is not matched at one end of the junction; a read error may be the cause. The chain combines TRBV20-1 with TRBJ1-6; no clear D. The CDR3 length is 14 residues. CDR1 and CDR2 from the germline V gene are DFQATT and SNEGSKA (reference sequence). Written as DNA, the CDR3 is TGCGGTGCTAGAGGTCAGCCAAATAATTCACCCCTCCACTTT. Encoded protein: CGARGQPNNSPLHF.

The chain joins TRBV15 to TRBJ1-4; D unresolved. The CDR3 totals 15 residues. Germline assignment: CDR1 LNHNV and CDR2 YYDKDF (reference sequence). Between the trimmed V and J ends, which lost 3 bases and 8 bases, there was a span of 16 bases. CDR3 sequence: CATSRAPGGQEKLFF. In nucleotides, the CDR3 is TGTGCCACCAGCAGGGCCCCCGGAGGTCAGGAAAAACTGTTTTTT.

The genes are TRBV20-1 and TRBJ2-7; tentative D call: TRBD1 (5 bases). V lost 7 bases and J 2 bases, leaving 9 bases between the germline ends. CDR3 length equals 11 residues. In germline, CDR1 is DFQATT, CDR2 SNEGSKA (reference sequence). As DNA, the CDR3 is TGCAGTGTTGACAGTGCCTACGAGCAGTACTTC. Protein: CSVDSAYEQYF.

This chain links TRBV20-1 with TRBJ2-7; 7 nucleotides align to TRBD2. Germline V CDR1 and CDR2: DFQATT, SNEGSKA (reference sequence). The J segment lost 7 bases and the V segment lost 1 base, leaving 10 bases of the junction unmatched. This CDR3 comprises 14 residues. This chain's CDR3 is CSARGSSGSREQYF. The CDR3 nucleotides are TGCAGTGCTAGAGGGAGTAGCGGGTCGCGGGAGCAGTACTTC.

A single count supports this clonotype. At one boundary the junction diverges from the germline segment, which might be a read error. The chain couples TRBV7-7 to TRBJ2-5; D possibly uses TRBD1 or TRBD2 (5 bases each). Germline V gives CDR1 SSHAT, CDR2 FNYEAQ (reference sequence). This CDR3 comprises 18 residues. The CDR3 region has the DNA TGTGCTAGCAGCTTAGCCTCTCCTGTCGGGGCGGTCGGAGAGACCCAGTACTTC. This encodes CASSLASPVGAVGETQYF.

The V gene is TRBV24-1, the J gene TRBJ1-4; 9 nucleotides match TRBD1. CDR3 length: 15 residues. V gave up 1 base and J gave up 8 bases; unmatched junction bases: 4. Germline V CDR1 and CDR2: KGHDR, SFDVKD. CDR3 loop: CATSDFGTGNEKLFF. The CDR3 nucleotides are TGTGCCACCAGTGATTTTGGGACAGGGAACGAAAAACTGTTTTTT.

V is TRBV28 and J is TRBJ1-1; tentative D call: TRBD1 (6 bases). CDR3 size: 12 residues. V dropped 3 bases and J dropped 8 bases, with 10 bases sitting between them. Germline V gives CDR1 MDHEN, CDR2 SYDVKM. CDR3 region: CASSLLQGEAFF. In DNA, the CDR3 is TGTGCCAGCAGTTTGCTTCAGGGGGAAGCTTTCTTT.

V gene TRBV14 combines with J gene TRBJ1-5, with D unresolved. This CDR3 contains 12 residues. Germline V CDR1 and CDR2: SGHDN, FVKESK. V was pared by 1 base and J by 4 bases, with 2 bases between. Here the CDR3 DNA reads TGTGCCAGCAGCCAAGGAAATCAGCCCCAGCATTTT. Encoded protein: CASSQGNQPQHF.

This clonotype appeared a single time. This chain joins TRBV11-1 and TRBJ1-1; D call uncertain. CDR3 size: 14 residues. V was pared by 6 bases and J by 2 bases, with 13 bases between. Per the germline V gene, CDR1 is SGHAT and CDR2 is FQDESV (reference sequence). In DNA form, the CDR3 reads TGTGCCAGCAGTCAACATAGGGCCAACACTGAAGCTTTCTTT. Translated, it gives CASSQHRANTEAFF. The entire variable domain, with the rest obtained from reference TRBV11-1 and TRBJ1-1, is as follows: EAEVAQSPRYKITEKSQAVAFWCDPISGHATLYWYRQILGQGPELLVQFQDESVVDDSQLPKDRFSAERLKGVDSTLKIQPAELGDSAMYLCASSQHRANTEAFFGQGTRLTVV.

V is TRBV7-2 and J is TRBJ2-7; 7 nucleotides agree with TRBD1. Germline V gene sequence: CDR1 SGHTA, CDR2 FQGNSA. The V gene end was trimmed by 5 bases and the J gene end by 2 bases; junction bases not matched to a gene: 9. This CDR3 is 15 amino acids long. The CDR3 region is CASSPRDSFAYEQYF. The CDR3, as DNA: TGTGCCAGCAGCCCCAGGGACAGCTTTGCCTACGAGCAGTACTTC.

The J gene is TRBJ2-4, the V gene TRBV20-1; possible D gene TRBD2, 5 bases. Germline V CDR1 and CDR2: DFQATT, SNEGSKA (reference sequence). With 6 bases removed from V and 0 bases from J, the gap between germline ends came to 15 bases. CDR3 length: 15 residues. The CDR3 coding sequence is TGCAGTGCCCCGGACGGGGTTTTAGCCAAAAACATTCAGTACTTC. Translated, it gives CSAPDGVLAKNIQYF.

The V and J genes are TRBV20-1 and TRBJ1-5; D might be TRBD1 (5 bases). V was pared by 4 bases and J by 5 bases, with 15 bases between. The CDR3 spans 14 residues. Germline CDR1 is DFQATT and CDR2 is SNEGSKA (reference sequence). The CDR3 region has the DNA TGCAGTGCTATTCGGGGGACCGGGGATCAGCCCCAGCATTTT. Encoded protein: CSAIRGTGDQPQHF.

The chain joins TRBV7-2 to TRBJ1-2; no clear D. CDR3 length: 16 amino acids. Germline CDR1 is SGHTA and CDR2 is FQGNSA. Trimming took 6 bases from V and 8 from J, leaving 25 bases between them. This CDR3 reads CASSLTRTGRSMGYTF. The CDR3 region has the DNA TGTGCCAGCAGTTTGACCAGAACGGGCAGATCGATGGGCTACACCTTC.

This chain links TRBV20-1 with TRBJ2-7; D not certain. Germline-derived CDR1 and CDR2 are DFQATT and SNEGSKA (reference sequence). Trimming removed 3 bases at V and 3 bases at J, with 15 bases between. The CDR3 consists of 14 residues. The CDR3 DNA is TGCAGTGCTAGGTTTTCGGGCTTCAACTACGAGCAGTACTTC. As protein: CSARFSGFNYEQYF.

CDR3 sequence reads: CATSDPSGGSYNEQFF. The DNA of the CDR3 is TGTGCCACCAGTGACCCCTCTGGTGGCAGCTACAATGAGCAGTTCTTC. The genes are TRBV24-1 and TRBJ2-1; D not resolved. The germline V and J ends were trimmed by 4 bases and 3 bases, with 15 bases remaining between them. The CDR3 loop spans 16 amino acids. Looked up from germline, CDR1 is KGHDR and CDR2 is SFDVKD.

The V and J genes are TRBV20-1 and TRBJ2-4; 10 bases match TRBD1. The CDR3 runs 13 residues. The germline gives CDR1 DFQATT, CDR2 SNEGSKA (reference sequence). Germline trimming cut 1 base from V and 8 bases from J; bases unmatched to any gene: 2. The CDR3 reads CSARGTGGYIQYF. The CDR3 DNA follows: TGCAGTGCTAGAGGGACAGGGGGGTACATTCAGTACTTC.